A single sample is the source of the 22 T cell receptor beta chains below, sequenced in a study of neurological immune-mediated disorders. TCRdb itself ran the 5' RACE reads through MiXCR, one entry per CDR3 protein. The repertoire holds under 85,000 distinct CDR3 sequences, with 10% as singletons. The source material was PBMCs. These receptors all stem from a man in his forties in good health.

In this sample, this clonotype turned up many times. The J gene is TRBJ2-7, the V gene TRBV10-3; 8 bases line up with TRBD1. The CDR3 runs 12 residues. The V and J ends lost 10 bases and 4 bases, in that order; junction bases with no gene match: 6. The germline CDR1 and CDR2 sequences are ENHRY and SYGVKD. CDR3 coding DNA: TGTGCCACCGATACAGGGGGTTACGAGCAGTACTTC. It specifies CATDTGGYEQYF.

As regards this clonotype: A much larger clone lies one base from this, so it may be a read error. The chain recombines TRBV5-6 with TRBJ2-5; 8 positions agree with TRBD2. This CDR3 spans 15 amino acids. Germline V gene lookup returns CDR1 SGHDT and CDR2 YYEEEE. The CDR3: CANSLAFTSGGDQYF. For the CDR3, the DNA is TGTGCCAACAGCTTGGCTTTCACTAGCGGTGGGGACCAGTACTTC.

This clonotype showed up many times. The chain has TRBV18 and TRBJ1-5, with D unresolved. Trimming removed 6 bases from V and 4 bases from J, with 13 bases in between. This CDR3 is 14 amino acids long. The germline gives CDR1 KGHSH, CDR2 LQKENI. CDR3 protein: CASSKGQANQPQHF. DNA of the CDR3: TGTGCCAGCTCCAAAGGGCAGGCTAATCAGCCCCAGCATTTT. Full variable domain (outside the CDR3, taken from reference TRBV18 and TRBJ1-5): NAGVMQNPRHLVRRRGQEARLRCSPMKGHSHVYWYRQLPEEGLKFMVYLQKENIIDESGMPKERFSAEFPKEGPSILRIQQVVRGDSAAYFCASSKGQANQPQHFGDGTRLSIL.

This clonotype has ten or more counts. The chain has TRBV29-1 and TRBJ1-1, with 7 bases matching TRBD1. Germline CDR1 is SQVTM and CDR2 is ANQGSEA. Trimming removed 5 bases from V and 5 bases from J; junction bases left unmatched: 8. This CDR3 is built from 13 residues. The CDR3 protein is CSVTKGARTEAFF. CDR3 coding DNA: TGCAGCGTTACCAAGGGGGCGCGAACTGAAGCTTTCTTT.

This clonotype came up many times. V is TRBV2 and J is TRBJ2-1, with 11 bases that match TRBD2. The junction had 5 bases not matched to a gene; V was cut back by 5 bases and J by 2 bases. The CDR3 loop spans 16 amino acids. Germline V CDR1 and CDR2: SNHLY, FYNNEI. CDR3 DNA: TGTGCCAGCAGTTCCCGGGGACTAGCGGCCTACAATGAGCAGTTCTTC. As protein: CASSSRGLAAYNEQFF.

The V gene is TRBV5-1, the J gene TRBJ2-7, with 8 nucleotides matching TRBD2. J was trimmed by 7 bases and V by 1 base; bases with no gene match: 16. The CDR3 totals 17 residues. The germline CDR1 and CDR2 sequences are SGHRS and YFSETQ. CDR3 nucleotides: TGCGCCAGCAGCTTGCTGGCCCTCAGCGGGAGTCCTGTGGAGCAGTACTTC. Translating gives CASSLLALSGSPVEQYF.

This clonotype was observed at least ten times. The chain carries TRBV6-6 and TRBJ2-7; D uncertain. The V gene lost 6 bases and the J gene lost 0 bases, with 15 bases spanning the gap. Germline V gene sequence: CDR1 MNHNY, CDR2 SVGAGI (reference sequence). This CDR3 region has 15 residues. CDR3: CASRMGSKGSYEQYF. The CDR3 coding sequence is TGTGCCAGCAGAATGGGATCAAAGGGCTCCTACGAGCAGTACTTC.

This clonotype was detected many times. V is TRBV2 and J is TRBJ2-5; 14 nucleotides agree with TRBD2. The CDR3 has 19 amino acids. The V gene's germline CDR1 is SNHLY and CDR2 FYNNEI. The ends lost 9 bases at V and 1 base at J; junction bases unmatched: 16. The chain's CDR3 is CASSMTSGGALTVQETQYF. CDR3 DNA sequence: TGTGCCAGTTCGATGACTAGCGGGGGGGCCTTGACGGTCCAAGAGACCCAGTACTTC.

This clonotype was seen a single time. One end of the junction does not line up with germline, which may come from a read error. The rearrangement joins TRBV7-9 to TRBJ1-2; D might be TRBD1 (5 bases). Germline V gene lookup returns CDR1 SEHNR and CDR2 FQNEAQ (reference sequence). The CDR3 totals 15 residues. CDR3 amino acids: CASSGGASSFYSYTF. Written as DNA, the CDR3 is TGTGCCAGCAGCGGGGGAGCATCTTCCTTCTATAGCTACACCTTC. The full variable domain, rest sourced from reference TRBV7-9 and TRBJ1-2, is DTGVSQNPRHKITKRGQNVTFRCDPISEHNRLYWYRQTLGQGPEFLTYFQNEAQLEKSRLLSDRFSAERPKGSFSTLEIQRTEQGDSAMYLCASSGGASSFYSYTFGSGTRLTVV.

At least ten counts were recorded for this clonotype. The chain combines TRBV12-3 or TRBV12-4 with TRBJ1-5, with TRBD1 identical over 8 bases. Trimming cost V 8 bases and J 6 bases; bases outside gene matches: 6. This CDR3 is 13 amino acids long. CDR3 nucleotide sequence: TGTGCCAGCCGAGGACAGGGAAGTCAGCCCCAGCATTTT. As protein: CASRGQGSQPQHF.

This clonotype came up many times. The chain employs TRBV27 and TRBJ1-2; the D gene is possibly TRBD1 (6 bases). Per germline, CDR1 MNHEY and CDR2 SMNVEV (reference sequence). There are 14 residues in the CDR3. Trimming shortened V by 2 bases and J by 6 bases, and 13 bases separated the two germline ends. The CDR3 is CASSLVPGAHGYTF. In DNA form, the CDR3 reads TGTGCCAGCAGTTTAGTGCCGGGGGCTCATGGCTACACCTTC.

V and J are TRBV20-1 and TRBJ2-5, with TRBD1 as a possible D gene (6 bases). Trimming removed 4 bases from V and 6 bases from J, with 15 bases in between. Germline V gene lookup returns CDR1 DFQATT and CDR2 SNEGSKA (reference sequence). The CDR3 extends over 13 amino acids. In DNA, the CDR3 is TGCAGTGCTACCACAGGGTGCAGAAAGACCCAGTACTTC. Translating gives CSATTGCRKTQYF.

This clonotype was detected ten times or more. The gene calls are TRBV5-1 and TRBJ2-6, with 8 bases that match TRBD1. The V gene end was trimmed by 3 bases and the J gene end by 5 bases; junction bases not matched to a gene: 13. Germline V gene sequence: CDR1 SGHRS, CDR2 YFSETQ. CDR3 size: 18 residues. This CDR3 is CASSSSWTGTGRANVLTF. The CDR3, as DNA: TGCGCCAGCAGCTCGAGCTGGACGGGGACAGGAAGGGCCAACGTCCTGACTTTC.

In its sample, this clonotype was seen many times. The J gene is TRBJ2-1, the V gene TRBV5-1; 8 bases are shared with TRBD2. CDR1 SGHRS and CDR2 YFSETQ come from the germline V gene. There are 15 residues in the CDR3. J lost 3 bases, V lost 1 base, and 3 bases had no gene match. CDR3 loop: CASSLSLAGYNEQFF. Here the CDR3 DNA reads TGCGCCAGCAGCTTGTCGCTAGCGGGCTACAATGAGCAGTTCTTC.

This clonotype has ten or more counts. The chain links TRBV5-6 to TRBJ2-3; TRBD2 is a possible D gene (6 bases). Looked up from germline, CDR1 is SGHDT and CDR2 is YYEEEE. The CDR3 has 14 residues. V lost 0 bases and J 2 bases, leaving 7 bases between the germline ends. CDR3 loop: CASSLGRDTDTQYF. CDR3 coding DNA: TGTGCCAGCAGCTTGGGGCGGGACACAGATACGCAGTATTTT.

This clonotype was found many times. The chain uses TRBV12-3 or TRBV12-4 and TRBJ1-1, with D unclear. The CDR3 sequence is 12 residues long. V was pared by 3 bases and J by 5 bases, with 7 bases between. Here the CDR3 reads CASSLVRTEAFF. In DNA, the CDR3 is TGTGCCAGCAGTTTGGTGAGGACTGAAGCTTTCTTT.

In regard to this clonotype: This sequence may be a read error, since a much larger clone differs from it by one base. V is TRBV7-3 and J is TRBJ1-5; no reliable D call. The CDR3 covers 13 residues. The germline gives CDR1 SGHTA, CDR2 FQGTGA. The CDR3 loop is CASSLDYNQPQRF. In DNA form, the CDR3 reads TGTGCCAGCAGCTTAGATTATAATCAGCCCCAGCGTTTT.

The CDR3 DNA is TGTGCCAGCAGTGTCCTAGTAGGGGGACTAACCTACGAGCAGTACTTC. Translation: CASSVLVGGLTYEQYF. This chain links TRBV6-1 with TRBJ2-7; D may be TRBD2 (7 bases). The V end was cut by 4 bases, the J end by 2 bases, with 18 bases between. This CDR3 region has 16 residues. The germline V gene encodes CDR1 MNHNS and CDR2 SASEGT.

This clonotype was detected many times. The V gene is TRBV5-6, the J gene TRBJ1-3; no definite D call. CDR1 is SGHDT and CDR2 is YYEEEE in the germline V gene. The ends were cut back, 4 bases at V and 4 bases at J, with 15 bases in the middle. This CDR3 spans 15 amino acids. CDR3 in amino acids: CASSASGSGGNTIYF. The CDR3 nucleotides are TGTGCCAGCAGCGCGAGCGGGTCTGGAGGAAACACCATATATTTT.

This clonotype occurred many times. V and J are TRBV6-2 or TRBV6-3 and TRBJ2-7; the D gene is possibly TRBD1 (6 bases). The CDR3 is made up of 16 amino acids. The V end lost 0 bases, the J end lost 3 bases, and 15 bases lay between the germline ends. Germline V gene data show CDR1 as MNHEY and CDR2 as SVGEGT. CDR3 coding DNA: TGTGCCAGCAGTTACTCACCAGGGGCCTTCAACTACGAGCAGTACTTC. This sequence encodes CASSYSPGAFNYEQYF.

This clonotype has ten or more counts. The chain combines TRBV6-6 with TRBJ1-5; D possibly corresponds to TRBD1 (5 bases). Trimming left V 7 bases short and J 0 bases short, with 13 bases between. The germline CDR1 and CDR2 sequences are MNHNY and SVGAGI (reference sequence). CDR3 size: 15 residues. The CDR3 DNA sequence: TGTGCCAGCACCCTGACAGCTTATAGCAATCAGCCCCAGCATTTT. It is translated as CASTLTAYSNQPQHF.

This clonotype was seen more than once but under ten times. The chain is built from TRBV5-1 and TRBJ2-1; TRBD2 aligns across 11 bases. The V gene end was trimmed by 0 bases and the J gene end by 0 bases; junction bases not matched to a gene: 11. Germline CDR1 is SGHRS and CDR2 is YFSETQ. The CDR3 has 20 amino acids. The CDR3 nucleotides are TGCGCCAGCAGCTTGGAGCGGTTTAGCGGGAGGGCGAGCTCCTACAATGAGCAGTTCTTC. Translated: CASSLERFSGRASSYNEQFF.